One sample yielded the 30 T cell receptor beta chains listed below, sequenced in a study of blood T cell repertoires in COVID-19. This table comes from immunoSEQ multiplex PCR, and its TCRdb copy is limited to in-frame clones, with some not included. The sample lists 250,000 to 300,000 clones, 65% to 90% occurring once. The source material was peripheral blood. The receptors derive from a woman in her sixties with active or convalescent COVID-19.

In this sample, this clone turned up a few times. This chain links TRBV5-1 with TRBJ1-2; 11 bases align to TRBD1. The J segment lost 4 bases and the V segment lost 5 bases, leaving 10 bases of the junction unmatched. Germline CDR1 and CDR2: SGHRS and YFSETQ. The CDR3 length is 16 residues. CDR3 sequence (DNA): TGCGCCAGCAGACTTAACCCCGGGACAGGGGGCTATGGCTACACCTTC. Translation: CASRLNPGTGGYGYTF.

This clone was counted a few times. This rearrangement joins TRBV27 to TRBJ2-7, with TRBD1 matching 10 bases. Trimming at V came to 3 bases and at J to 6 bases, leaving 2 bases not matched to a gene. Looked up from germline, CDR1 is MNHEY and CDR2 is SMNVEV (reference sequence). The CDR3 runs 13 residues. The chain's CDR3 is CASSLGDRGEQYF. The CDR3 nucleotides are TGTGCCAGCAGTTTGGGGGACAGGGGCGAGCAGTACTTC.

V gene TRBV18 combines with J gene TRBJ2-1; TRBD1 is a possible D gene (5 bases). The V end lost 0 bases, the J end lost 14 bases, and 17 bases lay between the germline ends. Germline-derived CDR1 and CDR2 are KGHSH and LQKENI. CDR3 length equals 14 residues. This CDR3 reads CASSPPNGAGLKFF. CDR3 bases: TGTGCCAGCTCACCACCGAATGGGGCAGGGTTGAAGTTCTTC.

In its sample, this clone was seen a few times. The CDR3, as DNA: TGTGCCAGCCGCCACAGGGCCCCGCTTAACTATGGCTACACCTTC. The encoded protein is CASRHRAPLNYGYTF. This chain connects TRBV7-2 to TRBJ1-2; TRBD1 might be the D (6 bases). This CDR3 is 15 amino acids long. Germline V gene sequence: CDR1 SGHTA, CDR2 FQGNSA. V was pared by 8 bases and J by 1 base, with 17 bases between.

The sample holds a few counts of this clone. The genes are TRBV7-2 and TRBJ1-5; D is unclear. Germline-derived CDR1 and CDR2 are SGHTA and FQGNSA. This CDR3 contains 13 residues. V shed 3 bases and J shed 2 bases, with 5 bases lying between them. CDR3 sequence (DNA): TGTGCCAGCAGCTTTACGGGCAATCAGCCCCAGCATTTT. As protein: CASSFTGNQPQHF.

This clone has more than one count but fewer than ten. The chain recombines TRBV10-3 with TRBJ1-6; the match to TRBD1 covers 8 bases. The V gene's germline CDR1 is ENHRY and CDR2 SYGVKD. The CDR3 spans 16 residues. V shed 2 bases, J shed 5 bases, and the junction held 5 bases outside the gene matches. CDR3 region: CAISEQGATHNSPLHF. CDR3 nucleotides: TGTGCCATCAGTGAGCAGGGGGCGACACATAATTCACCCCTCCACTTT.

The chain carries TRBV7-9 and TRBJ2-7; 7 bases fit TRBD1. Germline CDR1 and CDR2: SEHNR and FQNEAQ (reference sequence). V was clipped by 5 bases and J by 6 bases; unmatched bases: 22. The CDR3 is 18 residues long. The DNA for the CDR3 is TGTGCCAGCAGCACAACGCTCCGACACTCCGGGACAGATCTCGAGCAGTACTTC. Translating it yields CASSTTLRHSGTDLEQYF.

The CDR3, as DNA: TGTGCCAGCAGGCCTCCAGGGGGCCAAGAGACCCAGTACTTC. This codes for CASRPPGGQETQYF. The chain has TRBV6-6 and TRBJ2-5; 7 positions agree with TRBD1. The V and J ends lost 6 bases and 1 base, in that order; junction bases with no gene match: 5. Germline loops: CDR1 MNHNY, CDR2 SVGAGI (reference sequence). The CDR3 runs to 14 residues.

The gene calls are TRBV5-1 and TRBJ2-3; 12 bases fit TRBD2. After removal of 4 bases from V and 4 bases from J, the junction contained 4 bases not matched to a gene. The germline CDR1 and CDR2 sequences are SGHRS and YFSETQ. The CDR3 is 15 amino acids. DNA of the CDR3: TGCGCCAGCAGCCCCCTAGCGGGGGGGCCAGATACGCAGTATTTT. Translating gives CASSPLAGGPDTQYF.

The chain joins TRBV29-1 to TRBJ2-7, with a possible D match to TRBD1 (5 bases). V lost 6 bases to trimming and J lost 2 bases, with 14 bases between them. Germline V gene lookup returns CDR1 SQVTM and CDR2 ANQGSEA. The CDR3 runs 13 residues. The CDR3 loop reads CSVDSLGTYEQYF. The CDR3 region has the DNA TGCAGCGTCGACAGCCTGGGCACCTACGAGCAGTACTTC.

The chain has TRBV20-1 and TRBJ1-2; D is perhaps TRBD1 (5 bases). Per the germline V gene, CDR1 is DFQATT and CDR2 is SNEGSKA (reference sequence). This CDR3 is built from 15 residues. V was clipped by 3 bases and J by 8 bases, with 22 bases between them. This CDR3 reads CSASIGTHPGGGYTF. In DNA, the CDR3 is TGCAGTGCTAGTATAGGGACCCATCCGGGGGGGGGCTACACCTTC.

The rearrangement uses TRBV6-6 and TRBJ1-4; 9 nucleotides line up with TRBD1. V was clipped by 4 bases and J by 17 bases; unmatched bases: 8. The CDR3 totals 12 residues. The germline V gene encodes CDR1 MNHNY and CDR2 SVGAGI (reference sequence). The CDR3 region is CASSFTGTGKFF. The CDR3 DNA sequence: TGTGCCAGCAGTTTTACCGGGACAGGGAAATTTTTT.

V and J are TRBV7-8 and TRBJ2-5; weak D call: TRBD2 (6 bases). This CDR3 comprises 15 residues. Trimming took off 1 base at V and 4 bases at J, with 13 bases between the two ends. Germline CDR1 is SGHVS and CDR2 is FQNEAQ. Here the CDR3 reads CASSLGVGGGETQYF. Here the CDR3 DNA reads TGTGCCAGCAGCTTAGGAGTTGGGGGAGGAGAGACCCAGTACTTC. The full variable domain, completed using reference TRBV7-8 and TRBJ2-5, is GAGVSQSPRYKVAKRGQDVALRCDPISGHVSLFWYQQALGQGPEFLTYFQNEAQLDKSGLPSDRFFAERPEGSVSTLKIQRTQQEDSAVYLCASSLGVGGGETQYFGPGTRLLVL.

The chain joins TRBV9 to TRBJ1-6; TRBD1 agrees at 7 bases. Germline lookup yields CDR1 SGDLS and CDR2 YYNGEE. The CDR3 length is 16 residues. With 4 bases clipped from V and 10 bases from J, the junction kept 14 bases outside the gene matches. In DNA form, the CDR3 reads TGTGCCAGCAGCCTTCAGGGGGGCCCTCTGGGGTCACCCCTCCACTTT. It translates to CASSLQGGPLGSPLHF.

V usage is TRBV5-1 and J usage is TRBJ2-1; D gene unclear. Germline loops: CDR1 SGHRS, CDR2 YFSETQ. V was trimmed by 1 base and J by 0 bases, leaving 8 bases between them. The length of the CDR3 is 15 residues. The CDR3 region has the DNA TGCGCCAGCAGCTTGAGCCCGAGCTCCTACAATGAGCAGTTCTTC. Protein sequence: CASSLSPSSYNEQFF.

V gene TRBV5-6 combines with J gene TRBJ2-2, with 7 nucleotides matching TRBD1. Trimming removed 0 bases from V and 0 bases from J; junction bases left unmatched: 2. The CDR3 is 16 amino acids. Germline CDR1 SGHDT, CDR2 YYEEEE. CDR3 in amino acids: CASSLAGGSNTGELFF. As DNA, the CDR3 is TGTGCCAGCAGCTTGGCAGGGGGATCGAACACCGGGGAGCTGTTTTTT.

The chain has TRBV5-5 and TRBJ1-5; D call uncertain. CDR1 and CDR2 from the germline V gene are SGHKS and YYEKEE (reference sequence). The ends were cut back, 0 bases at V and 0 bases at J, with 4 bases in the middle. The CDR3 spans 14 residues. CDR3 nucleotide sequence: TGTGCCAGCAGCTTGGGCTATAGCAATCAGCCCCAGCATTTT. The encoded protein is CASSLGYSNQPQHF.

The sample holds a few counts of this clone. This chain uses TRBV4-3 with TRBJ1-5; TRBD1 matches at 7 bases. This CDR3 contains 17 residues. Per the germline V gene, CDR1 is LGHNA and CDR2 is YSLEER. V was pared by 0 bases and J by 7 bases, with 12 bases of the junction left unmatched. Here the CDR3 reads CASSQDPPTGLNQPQHF. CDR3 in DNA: TGCGCCAGCAGCCAAGACCCCCCGACAGGGCTAAACCAGCCCCAGCATTTT.

The DNA of the CDR3 is TGTGCCAGTAGTATATTGGTTCAGGGAAGGGGCGAGCAGTACTTC. Its protein is CASSILVQGRGEQYF. The chain links TRBV19 to TRBJ2-7, with D possibly TRBD1 on 5 matching bases. The CDR3 length is 15 residues. Trimming pared 2 bases from V and 6 bases from J, leaving 17 bases between. CDR1 LNHDA and CDR2 SQIVND come from the germline V gene (reference sequence).

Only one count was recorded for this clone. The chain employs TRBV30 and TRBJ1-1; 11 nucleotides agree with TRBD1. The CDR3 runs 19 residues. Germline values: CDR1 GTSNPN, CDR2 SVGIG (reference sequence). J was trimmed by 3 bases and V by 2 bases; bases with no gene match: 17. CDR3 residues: CAWSTKRGQGVCGDTEAFF. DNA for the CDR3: TGTGCCTGGAGTACGAAGAGGGGACAGGGGGTATGTGGGGACACTGAAGCTTTCTTT.

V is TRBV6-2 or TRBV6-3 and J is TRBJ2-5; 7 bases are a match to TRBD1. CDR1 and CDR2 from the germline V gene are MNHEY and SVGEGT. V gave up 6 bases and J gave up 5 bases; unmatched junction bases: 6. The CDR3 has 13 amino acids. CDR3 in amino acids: CASSRQGWETQYF. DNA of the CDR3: TGTGCCAGCAGCCGACAGGGTTGGGAGACCCAGTACTTC.

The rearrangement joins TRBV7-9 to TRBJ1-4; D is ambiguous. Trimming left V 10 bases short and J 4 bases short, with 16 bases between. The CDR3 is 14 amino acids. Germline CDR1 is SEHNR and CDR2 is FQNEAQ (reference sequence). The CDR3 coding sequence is TGTGCCATCGACAACCGGATCTATAATGAAAAACTGTTTTTT. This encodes CAIDNRIYNEKLFF. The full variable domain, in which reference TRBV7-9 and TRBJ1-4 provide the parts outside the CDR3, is DTGVSQNPRHKITKRGQNVTFRCDPISEHNRLYWYRQTLGQGPEFLTYFQNEAQLEKSRLLSDRFSAERPKGSFSTLEIQRTEQGDSAMYLCAIDNRIYNEKLFFGSGTQLSVL.

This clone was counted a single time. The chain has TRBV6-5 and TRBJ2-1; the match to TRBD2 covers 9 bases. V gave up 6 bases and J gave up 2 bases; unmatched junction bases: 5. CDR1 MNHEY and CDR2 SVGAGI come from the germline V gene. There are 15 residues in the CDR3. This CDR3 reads CASRRGGGTYNEQFF. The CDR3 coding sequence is TGTGCCAGCAGACGCGGGGGGGGGACCTACAATGAGCAGTTCTTC.

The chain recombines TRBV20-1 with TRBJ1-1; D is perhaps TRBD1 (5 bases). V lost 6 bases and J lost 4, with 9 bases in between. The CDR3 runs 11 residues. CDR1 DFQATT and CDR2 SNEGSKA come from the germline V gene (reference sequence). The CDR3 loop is CSAWGGTEAFF. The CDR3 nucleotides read TGCAGTGCCTGGGGGGGCACTGAAGCTTTCTTT.

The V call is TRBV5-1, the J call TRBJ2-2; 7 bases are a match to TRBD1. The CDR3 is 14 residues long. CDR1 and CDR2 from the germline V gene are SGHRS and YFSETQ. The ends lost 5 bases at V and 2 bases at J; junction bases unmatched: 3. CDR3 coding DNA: TGCGCCAGCAGGGGGACAGTAAACACCGGGGAGCTGTTTTTT. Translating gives CASRGTVNTGELFF. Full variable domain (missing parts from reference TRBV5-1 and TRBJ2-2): KAGVTQTPRYLIKTRGQQVTLSCSPISGHRSVSWYQQTPGQGLQFLFEYFSETQRNKGNFPGRFSGRQFSNSRSEMNVSTLELGDSALYLCASRGTVNTGELFFGEGSRLTVL.

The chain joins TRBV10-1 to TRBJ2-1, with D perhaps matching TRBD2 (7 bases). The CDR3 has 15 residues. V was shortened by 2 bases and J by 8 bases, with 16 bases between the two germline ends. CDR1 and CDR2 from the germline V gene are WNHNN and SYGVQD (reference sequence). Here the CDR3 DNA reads TGCGCCAGCAGTGAGAGGGGGGGGCGCGAGGATGAGCAGTTCTTC. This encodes CASSERGGREDEQFF.

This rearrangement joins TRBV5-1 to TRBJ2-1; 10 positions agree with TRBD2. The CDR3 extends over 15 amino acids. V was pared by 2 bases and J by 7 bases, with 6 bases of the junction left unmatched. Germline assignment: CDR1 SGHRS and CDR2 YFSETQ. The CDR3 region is CASSLEAGGPNEQFF. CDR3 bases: TGCGCCAGCAGCTTAGAAGCGGGGGGGCCTAATGAGCAGTTCTTC.

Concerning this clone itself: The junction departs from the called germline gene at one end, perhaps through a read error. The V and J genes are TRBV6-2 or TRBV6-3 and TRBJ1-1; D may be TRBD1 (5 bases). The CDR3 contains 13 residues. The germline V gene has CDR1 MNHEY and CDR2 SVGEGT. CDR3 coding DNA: TGCGAAAGCAGCGGGGCTAATGAAATTGAAGCTTTCTTT. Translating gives CESSGANEIEAFF.

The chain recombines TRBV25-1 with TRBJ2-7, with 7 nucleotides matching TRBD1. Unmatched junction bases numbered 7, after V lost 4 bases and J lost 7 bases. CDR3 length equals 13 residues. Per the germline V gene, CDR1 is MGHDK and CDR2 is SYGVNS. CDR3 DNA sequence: TGTGCCAGCAGTGGTTTTGGCAGGGGGGAGCAGTACTTC. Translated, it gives CASSGFGRGEQYF.

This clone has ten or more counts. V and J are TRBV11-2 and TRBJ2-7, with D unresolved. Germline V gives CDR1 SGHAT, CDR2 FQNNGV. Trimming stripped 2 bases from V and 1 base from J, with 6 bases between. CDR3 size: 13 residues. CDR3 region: CASSLQTSYEQYF. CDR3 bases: TGTGCCAGCAGCTTACAGACATCCTACGAGCAGTACTTC.